This is a list of T cell receptor beta chains from one sample in a study of cytomegalovirus exposure and HLA in healthy donors. Method: immunoSEQ multiplex PCR; TCRdb's copy keeps in-frame clones and lacks some. This table has 140,000 or so clones, 61% appearing once. Material: PBMCs. The receptors come from a male donor in good health and CMV-seronegative. CDR3s include the opening cysteine and the closing phenylalanine or tryptophan. Each record gives: V gene, D gene, clone size, J gene, CDR3 DNA, CDR3 protein. The D gene is left open where the match is weak. Expanded clones are given a class, and other clones once, few, many or no size at all.

>TRBV2|TRBD2|-|TRBJ2-1
TGTGCCAGCAGTGGAACTAGCGGGAAGGAGGGGTCCTACAATGAGCAGTTCTTC
CASSGTSGKEGSYNEQFF
>TRBV7-2|TRBD2|-|TRBJ2-7
TGTGCCAGCAGCTTATCCCCGGGGGGCTCCTACGAGCAGTACTTC
CASSLSPGGSYEQYF
>TRBV5-6|-|once|TRBJ1-2
TGTGCCAGCAGCTTGAGTTCGAGTGGGCCCGGCTATGGCTACACCTTC
CASSLSSSGPGYGYTF
>TRBV27|-|-|TRBJ2-7
TGTGCCAGCAGCTGGGGGACCCGGGGGGAGCAGTACTTC
CASSWGTRGEQYF
>TRBV7-8|TRBD1|-|TRBJ2-7
TGTGCCAGCAGCCAGACCGGGACAGGGCCTTACGAACAGTACTTC
CASSQTGTGPYEQYF
>TRBV5-4|-|few|TRBJ2-5
TGTGCCAGCAGCTTAATGGGGGGCCAAGAGACCCAGTACTTC
CASSLMGGQETQYF
>TRBV5-4|-|-|TRBJ1-2
TGTGCCAGCACCAATAGGGGCCGGCAGGGTAACGGCTACACCTTC
CASTNRGRQGNGYTF
>TRBV28|TRBD1|-|TRBJ1-1
TGTGCCAGCAGTTACAGGGGGCTGAGGACTGAAGCTTTCTTT
CASSYRGLRTEAFF
>TRBV5-1|TRBD1|-|TRBJ1-5
TGCGCCAGCAGCCGGGGACAGGGGGATCAGCCCCAGCATTTT
CASSRGQGDQPQHF
>TRBV4-2|TRBD2|few|TRBJ2-3
TGTGCCAGCAGCCAAGCGACTAGCGTGGGCACAGATACGCAGTATTTT
CASSQATSVGTDTQYF
>TRBV30|TRBD1|-|TRBJ1-2
TGTGCCTGGAGTGTAGGAGGACAGGGCTCTGGCTACACCTTC
CAWSVGGQGSGYTF
>TRBV23-1|TRBD2|few|TRBJ2-5
TGCGCCAGCAGAACCAGCGGGGGGCCCCAAGAGACCCAGTACTTC
CASRTSGGPQETQYF
>TRBV5-8|-|-|TRBJ2-1
TGTGCCAGCAGCTTGAGCGTAGGGAGCTACAATGAGCAGTTCTTC
CASSLSVGSYNEQFF
>TRBV13|TRBD1|-|TRBJ2-7
TGTGCCAGCAGCACGCCGGGACAGGGGTCCTACGAGCAGTACTTC
CASSTPGQGSYEQYF
>TRBV7-3|-|-|TRBJ2-7
TGTGCCAGCAGCTTAGCGGGCTCCTACGAGCAGTACTTC
CASSLAGSYEQYF
>TRBV10-3|-|-|TRBJ1-5
TGTGCCATCAGTGAGTCAAGGACTAATAGCAATCAGCCCCAGCATTTT
CAISESRTNSNQPQHF
>TRBV10-3|-|-|TRBJ2-7
TGTGCCATCAGGGCAGAATCATCCTCCTACGAGCAGTACTTC
CAIRAESSSYEQYF
>TRBV7-6|TRBD1|-|TRBJ2-4
TGTGCCAGCAGCCCTGGGGGGACAGGGGTAGCCAAAAACATTCAGTACTTC
CASSPGGTGVAKNIQYF
>TRBV12-5|TRBD1|-|TRBJ2-3
TGTGCTAGTGGCCCGACAGGGTACTCGCAGTATTTT
CASGPTGYSQYF
>TRBV2|-|-|TRBJ2-3
TGTGCCAGCATGTTCCTGGCAACAGATACGCAGTATTTT
CASMFLATDTQYF
>TRBV19|-|-|TRBJ1-1
TGTGCCAGTACCCCCTGGAGGGGAGCGGAAGCTTTCTTT
CASTPWRGAEAFF
>TRBV5-6|-|few|TRBJ1-3
TGTGCCAGCAGCTTGTCACTCCAGGGCTCTGGAAACACCATATATTTT
CASSLSLQGSGNTIYF
>TRBV2|-|-|TRBJ2-3
TGTGCCAGCAGTGAAGCGCCCCCAGGCACAGATACGCAGTATTTT
CASSEAPPGTDTQYF
>TRBV28|-|-|TRBJ1-2
TGTGCCAGCAGTTTAGGGGGCACCACTAACTATGGCTACACCTTC
CASSLGGTTNYGYTF